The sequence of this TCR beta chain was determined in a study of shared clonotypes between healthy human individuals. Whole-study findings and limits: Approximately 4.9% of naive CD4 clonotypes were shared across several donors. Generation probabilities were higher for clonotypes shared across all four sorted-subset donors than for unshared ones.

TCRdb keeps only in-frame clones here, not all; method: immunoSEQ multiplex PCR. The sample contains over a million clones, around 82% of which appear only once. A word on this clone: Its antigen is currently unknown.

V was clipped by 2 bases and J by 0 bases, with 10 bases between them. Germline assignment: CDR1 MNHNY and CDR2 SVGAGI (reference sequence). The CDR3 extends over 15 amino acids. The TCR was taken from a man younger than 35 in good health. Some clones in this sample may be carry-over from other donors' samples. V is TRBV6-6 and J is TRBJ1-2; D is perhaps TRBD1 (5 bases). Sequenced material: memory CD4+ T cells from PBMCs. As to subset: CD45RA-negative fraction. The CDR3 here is CASSYGGASNYGYTF. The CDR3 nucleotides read TGTGCCAGCAGTTACGGGGGAGCTTCTAACTATGGCTACACCTTC.